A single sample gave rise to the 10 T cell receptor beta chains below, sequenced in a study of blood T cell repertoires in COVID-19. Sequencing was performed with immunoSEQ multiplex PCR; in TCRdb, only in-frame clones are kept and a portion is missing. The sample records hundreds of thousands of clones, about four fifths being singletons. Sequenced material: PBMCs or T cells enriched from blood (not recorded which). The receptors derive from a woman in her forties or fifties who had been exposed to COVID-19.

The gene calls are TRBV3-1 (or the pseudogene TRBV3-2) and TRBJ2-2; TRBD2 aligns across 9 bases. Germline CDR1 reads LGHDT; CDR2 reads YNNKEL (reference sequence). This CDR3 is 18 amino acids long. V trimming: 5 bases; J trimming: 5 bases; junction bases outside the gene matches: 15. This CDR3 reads CASSSGGMAGGRTGELFF. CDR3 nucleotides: TGTGCCAGCAGCTCAGGTGGCATGGCGGGGGGGCGGACCGGGGAGCTGTTTTTT.

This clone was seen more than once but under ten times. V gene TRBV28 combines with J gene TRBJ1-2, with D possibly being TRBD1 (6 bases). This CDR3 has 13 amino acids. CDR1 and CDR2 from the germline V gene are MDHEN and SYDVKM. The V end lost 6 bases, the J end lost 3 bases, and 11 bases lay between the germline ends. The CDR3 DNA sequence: TGTGCCAGCAGCTGGACAGATTACTATGGCTACACCTTC. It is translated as CASSWTDYYGYTF.

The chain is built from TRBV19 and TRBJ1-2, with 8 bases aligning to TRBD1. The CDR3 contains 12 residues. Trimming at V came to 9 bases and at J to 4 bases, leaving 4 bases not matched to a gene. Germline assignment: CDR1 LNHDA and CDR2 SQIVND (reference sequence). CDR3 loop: CASIGQGYGYTF. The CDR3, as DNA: TGTGCCAGCATAGGACAGGGCTATGGCTACACCTTC.

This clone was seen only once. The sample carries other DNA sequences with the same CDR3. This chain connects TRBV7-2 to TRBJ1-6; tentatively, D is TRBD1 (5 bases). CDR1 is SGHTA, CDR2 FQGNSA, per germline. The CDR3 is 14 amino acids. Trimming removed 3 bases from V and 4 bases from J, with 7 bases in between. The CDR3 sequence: CASSFGGYNSPLHF. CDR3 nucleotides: TGTGCCAGCAGCTTTGGGGGGTATAATTCACCCCTCCACTTT.

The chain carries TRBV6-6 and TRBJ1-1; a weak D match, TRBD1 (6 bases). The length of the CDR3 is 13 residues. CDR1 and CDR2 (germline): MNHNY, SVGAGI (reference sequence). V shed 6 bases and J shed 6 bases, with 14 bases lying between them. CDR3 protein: CASSLGGPSEAFF. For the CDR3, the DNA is TGTGCCAGCAGCTTAGGGGGACCGTCTGAAGCTTTCTTT.

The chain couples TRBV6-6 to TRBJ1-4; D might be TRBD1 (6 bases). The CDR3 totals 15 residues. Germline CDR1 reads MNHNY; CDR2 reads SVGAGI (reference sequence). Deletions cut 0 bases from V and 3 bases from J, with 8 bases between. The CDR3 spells CASSYSRGSNEKLFF. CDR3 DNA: TGTGCCAGCAGTTACTCCAGGGGTTCTAATGAAAAACTGTTTTTT.

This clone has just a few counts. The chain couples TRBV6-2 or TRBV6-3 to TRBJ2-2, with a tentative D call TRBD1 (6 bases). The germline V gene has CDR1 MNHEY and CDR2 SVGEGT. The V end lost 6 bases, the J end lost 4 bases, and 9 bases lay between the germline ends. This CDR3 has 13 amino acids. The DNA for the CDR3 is TGTGCCAGCAGCCGCAGGGGCACCGGGGAGCTGTTTTTT. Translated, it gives CASSRRGTGELFF.

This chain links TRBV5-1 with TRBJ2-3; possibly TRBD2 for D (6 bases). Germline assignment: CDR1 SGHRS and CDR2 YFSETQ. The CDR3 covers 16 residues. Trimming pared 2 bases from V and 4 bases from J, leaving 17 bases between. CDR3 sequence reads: CASSFGPEGWPDTQYF. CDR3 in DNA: TGCGCCAGCAGCTTCGGGCCGGAGGGATGGCCAGATACGCAGTATTTT.

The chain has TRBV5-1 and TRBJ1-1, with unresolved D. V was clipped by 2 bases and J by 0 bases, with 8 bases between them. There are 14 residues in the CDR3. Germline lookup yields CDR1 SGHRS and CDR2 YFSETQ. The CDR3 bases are TGCGCCAGCAGCTTTGGAGTTCTGAACACTGAAGCTTTCTTT. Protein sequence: CASSFGVLNTEAFF.

This CDR3 reads CASSWRDTIYF. In DNA form, the CDR3 reads TGTGCCAGCAGCTGGAGGGACACCATATATTTT. The rearrangement links TRBV5-6 to TRBJ1-3, with D unresolved. Germline lookup yields CDR1 SGHDT and CDR2 YYEEEE. The CDR3 extends over 11 amino acids. V lost 3 bases and J 8 bases, leaving 6 bases between the germline ends.